This TCR beta chain was sequenced during a study of cytomegalovirus exposure and HLA in healthy donors. Findings and limits, study-wide: A prior analysis recorded that most TCR beta V segments were productive about 87% or about 30% of the time. One later analysis reportedly identified an Asian-associated ancestry cluster that showed fewer N-insertions than the approximately 670-donor mean. Using the classifier, cytomegalovirus status was reportedly diagnosed with high specificity and sensitivity.

Primers included in the PCR were 60 Vbeta and 13 Jbeta primers. TCRdb's table, derived via immunoSEQ multiplex PCR, lists solely in-frame clones and lacks some. In the table there are hundreds of thousands of clones, about 80% of which are singletons. CDR1 and CDR2 (germline): GTSNPN, SVGIG (reference sequence). This CDR3 has 13 amino acids. V was clipped by 1 base and J by 7 bases, with 11 bases between them. In regard to this clone: Its matching antigen is unknown.

This chain joins TRBV30 and TRBJ1-5, with D possibly matching TRBD1 (5 bases). Source material: PBMCs. The origin of this receptor is a woman aged 55-75 years in good health and CMV-seropositive. CDR3 DNA: TGTGCCTGGAGTGGGGGGGATTCACAGCCCCAGCATTTT. Its protein product is CAWSGGDSQPQHF.